These 30 T cell receptor beta chains originate from one sample sequenced in a study of long-term antiretroviral therapy in people with HIV. They ran version v3.0 of the immunoSEQ assay at survey level. This table comes from immunoSEQ multiplex PCR, and its TCRdb copy is limited to in-frame clones, with some not included. The sample carries about 27,000 clones, 80% to 90% recorded once. The sequencing used unsorted PBMCs, collected 3 years after starting antiretroviral therapy. The receptors were sampled from a man aged 35-49 years with HIV.

This chain uses TRBV7-8 with TRBJ2-1; the match to TRBD2 covers 10 bases. The junction had 4 bases not matched to a gene; V was cut back by 4 bases and J by 4 bases. The CDR3 has 15 amino acids. CDR1 and CDR2 from the germline V gene are SGHVS and FQNEAQ. This CDR3 reads CASSYRTSGYNEQFF. CDR3 DNA: TGTGCCAGCAGCTACCGGACTAGCGGTTACAATGAGCAGTTCTTC.

V gene TRBV28 combines with J gene TRBJ2-7, with TRBD2 as a possible D gene (7 bases). The CDR3 covers 13 residues. Germline V gene data show CDR1 as MDHEN and CDR2 as SYDVKM. Trimming left V 7 bases short and J 4 bases short, with 14 bases between. CDR3 DNA sequence: TGTGCCAGCACCTGGGGGGGCGGGTACGAGCAGTACTTC. This translates into CASTWGGGYEQYF.

This chain uses TRBV30 with TRBJ2-3; 10 bases match TRBD1. The CDR3 is made up of 18 amino acids. Germline V gives CDR1 GTSNPN, CDR2 SVGIG (reference sequence). V was pared by 2 bases and J by 4 bases, with 15 bases of the junction left unmatched. The CDR3 coding sequence is TGTGCCTGGAGTAAGGAGAGGTTAAGACAGGGGGCTCCAGATACGCAGTATTTT. It yields the protein CAWSKERLRQGAPDTQYF. The full variable domain, rest sourced from reference TRBV30 and TRBJ2-3, is SQTIHQWPATLVQPVGSPLSLECTVEGTSNPNLYWYRQAAGRGLQLLFYSVGIGQISSEVPQNLSASRPQDRQFILSSKKLLLSDSGFYLCAWSKERLRQGAPDTQYFGPGTRLTVL.

The CDR3 loop reads CASSWITGDAYEQYF. CDR3 DNA: TGCGCCAGCAGCTGGATTACCGGGGATGCCTACGAGCAGTACTTC. The rearrangement links TRBV5-1 to TRBJ2-7; maybe TRBD2 (5 bases). Trimming shortened V by 3 bases and J by 2 bases, and 15 bases separated the two germline ends. There are 15 residues in the CDR3. The germline V gene has CDR1 SGHRS and CDR2 YFSETQ.

V gene TRBV7-9 combines with J gene TRBJ2-3; 14 bases are shared with TRBD2. CDR3 length: 16 residues. Germline V gene data show CDR1 as SEHNR and CDR2 as FQNEAQ (reference sequence). Unmatched junction bases numbered 6, after V lost 5 bases and J lost 5 bases. The CDR3: CASSPRLAGGIDTQYF. As DNA, the CDR3 is TGTGCCAGCAGCCCTCGACTAGCGGGAGGGATAGATACGCAGTATTTT.

In its sample, this clone was seen once. The chain is built from TRBV5-1 and TRBJ1-1, with D possibly TRBD1 on 5 matching bases. The CDR3 has 12 amino acids. Trimming pared 10 bases from V and 6 bases from J, leaving 16 bases between. Germline values: CDR1 SGHRS, CDR2 YFSETQ. CDR3 nucleotide sequence: TGCGCCGATAGGGGCTCTGGATCTGAAGCTTTCTTT. This encodes CADRGSGSEAFF.

The chain uses TRBV10-3 and TRBJ2-1, with D perhaps matching TRBD2 (7 bases). CDR1 and CDR2 (germline): ENHRY, SYGVKD. The V gene lost 2 bases and the J gene lost 8 bases, with 16 bases spanning the gap. The CDR3 contains 15 residues. Here the CDR3 DNA reads TGTGCCATCAGTGAGCTGGGGGGGGCCGGGGATGAGCAGTTCTTC. Its translation is CAISELGGAGDEQFF.

V usage is TRBV6-1 and J usage is TRBJ1-2, with D unclear. Germline V gene lookup returns CDR1 MNHNS and CDR2 SASEGT. The V gene lost 2 bases and the J gene lost 5 bases, with 9 bases spanning the gap. There are 13 residues in the CDR3. The DNA of the CDR3 is TGTGCCAGCAGTGAACATATGTGGTATGGCTACACCTTC. Its protein product is CASSEHMWYGYTF.

This chain links TRBV5-8 with TRBJ1-5; 7 bases map to TRBD1. Trimming at V came to 1 base and at J to 4 bases, leaving 5 bases not matched to a gene. The CDR3 extends over 15 amino acids. Germline V gives CDR1 SGHTS, CDR2 YDEGEE. CDR3 residues: CASSLIRGKNQPQHF. The CDR3 nucleotides read TGTGCCAGCAGCTTGATCAGGGGGAAGAATCAGCCCCAGCATTTT. Full variable domain (remainder filled in from reference TRBV5-8 and TRBJ1-5): EAGVTQSPTHLIKTRGQQATLRCSPISGHTSVYWYQQALGLGLQFLLWYDEGEERNRGNFPPRFSGRQFPNYSSELNVNALELEDSALYLCASSLIRGKNQPQHFGDGTRLSIL.

V is TRBV5-8 and J is TRBJ2-3; 11 bases agree with TRBD2. With 4 bases clipped from V and 1 base from J, the junction kept 2 bases outside the gene matches. This CDR3 has 15 amino acids. Germline assignment: CDR1 SGHTS and CDR2 YDEGEE. DNA for the CDR3: TGTGCCAGCAGCACTAGCGGGGGAGGCACAGATACGCAGTATTTT. It is translated as CASSTSGGGTDTQYF.

This clone was picked up one time. The chain carries TRBV10-3 and TRBJ2-5; D gene unclear. Per germline, CDR1 ENHRY and CDR2 SYGVKD. This CDR3 is 14 amino acids long. The V end was cut by 2 bases, the J end by 7 bases, with 14 bases between. For the CDR3, the DNA is TGTGCCATCAGTGAGGCCAGTGAATTCGCGACCCAGTACTTC. Translation: CAISEASEFATQYF.

J is TRBJ1-6 and V is TRBV11-2; TRBD1 matches at 11 bases. Per the germline V gene, CDR1 is SGHAT and CDR2 is FQNNGV. Trimming cost V 4 bases and J 9 bases; bases outside gene matches: 2. The CDR3 spans 14 residues. The CDR3 DNA follows: TGTGCCAGCAGCTCAGGGACAGGGGGTTCACCCCTCCACTTT. Translated: CASSSGTGGSPLHF.

The V gene is TRBV4-1, the J gene TRBJ1-5, with D unresolved. CDR1 is MGHRA and CDR2 is YSYEKL in the germline V gene. This CDR3 comprises 16 residues. V dropped 0 bases and J dropped 3 bases, with 12 bases sitting between them. CDR3 DNA: TGCGCCAGCAGCCAAGAAGCATCGGAGAACAATCAGCCCCAGCATTTT. Amino acid sequence: CASSQEASENNQPQHF.

The chain links TRBV7-3 to TRBJ1-1; D ambiguous. The CDR3 is 15 residues long. Deletions cut 1 base from V and 4 bases from J, with 13 bases between. Germline CDR1 is SGHTA and CDR2 is FQGTGA. The CDR3 DNA reads TGTGCCAGCAGCTTAAAGGTTGCTGGCGGCACTGAAGCTTTCTTT. Encoded protein: CASSLKVAGGTEAFF.

This chain uses TRBV2 with TRBJ2-1; D unclear. Deletions cut 5 bases from V and 7 bases from J, with 3 bases between. CDR1 and CDR2 (germline): SNHLY, FYNNEI. This CDR3 has 10 amino acids. The CDR3 region is CASSTNEQFF. For the CDR3, the DNA is TGTGCCAGCAGTACGAATGAGCAGTTCTTC.

This chain uses TRBV27 with TRBJ2-1; possible D gene TRBD1, 6 bases. This CDR3 is 15 amino acids long. CDR1 MNHEY and CDR2 SMNVEV come from the germline V gene (reference sequence). The V end was cut by 0 bases, the J end by 6 bases, with 12 bases between. The CDR3 spells CASSLSSQGINEQFF. DNA of the CDR3: TGTGCCAGCAGTTTATCTAGCCAGGGGATCAATGAGCAGTTCTTC.

V usage is TRBV5-1 and J usage is TRBJ2-1, with D possibly matching TRBD2 (5 bases). The CDR3 covers 12 residues. Germline V gene data show CDR1 as SGHRS and CDR2 as YFSETQ. Trimming took off 7 bases at V and 7 bases at J, with 12 bases between the two ends. The CDR3 sequence: CASLGPGNEQFF. The CDR3 nucleotides are TGCGCCAGCCTTGGGCCGGGGAATGAGCAGTTCTTC.

The CDR3 is CASSRLGGRDGYTF. The CDR3 DNA reads TGTGCCAGCAGCCGCTTGGGGGGTCGAGATGGCTACACCTTC. The chain recombines TRBV7-2 with TRBJ1-2; maybe TRBD1 (5 bases). This CDR3 comprises 14 residues. V shed 5 bases and J shed 6 bases, with 16 bases lying between them. The germline V gene has CDR1 SGHTA and CDR2 FQGNSA.

The chain has TRBV9 and TRBJ2-7; 7 nucleotides line up with TRBD1. The CDR3 sequence is 17 residues long. Germline V gene lookup returns CDR1 SGDLS and CDR2 YYNGEE. Germline trimming cut 2 bases from V and 5 bases from J; bases unmatched to any gene: 16. The CDR3 region has the DNA TGTGCCAGCAGCGTGGAGCCTAACAGGGGTCCTCAGGACGAGCAGTACTTC. Protein sequence: CASSVEPNRGPQDEQYF. The full variable domain, completed using reference TRBV9 and TRBJ2-7, is DSGVTQTPKHLITATGQRVTLRCSPRSGDLSVYWYQQSLDQGLQFLIQYYNGEERAKGNILERFSAQQFPDLHSELNLSSLELGDSALYFCASSVEPNRGPQDEQYFGPGTRLTVT.

V is TRBV6-5 and J is TRBJ2-7; TRBD1 or TRBD2 may be the D gene (5 bases each). The germline V and J ends were trimmed by 9 bases and 11 bases, with 23 bases remaining between them. The CDR3 totals 13 residues. Looked up from germline, CDR1 is MNHEY and CDR2 is SVGAGI. CDR3 coding DNA: TGTGCCAGTTCCGGGGCCGACCCCCTCGAAGAGTACTTC. Its translation is CASSGADPLEEYF.

The genes are TRBV7-9 and TRBJ2-7; maybe TRBD2 (6 bases). The CDR3 is 12 amino acids. The germline V gene has CDR1 SEHNR and CDR2 FQNEAQ (reference sequence). Trimming shortened V by 0 bases and J by 6 bases, and 6 bases separated the two germline ends. The chain's CDR3 is CASSLARGEQYF. The DNA for the CDR3 is TGTGCCAGCAGCTTAGCGCGGGGCGAGCAGTACTTC.

The chain joins TRBV29-1 to TRBJ2-2; 8 bases align to TRBD2. The length of the CDR3 is 14 residues. CDR1 SQVTM and CDR2 ANQGSEA come from the germline V gene. Trimming at V came to 6 bases and at J to 6 bases, leaving 9 bases not matched to a gene. CDR3 DNA sequence: TGCAGCGTAGCCCGGGGGGGGCCGCCCGGGGAGCTGTTTTTT. Amino acid sequence: CSVARGGPPGELFF.

V usage is TRBV28 and J usage is TRBJ2-7, with 8 bases aligning to TRBD2. The V gene end was trimmed by 3 bases and the J gene end by 3 bases; junction bases not matched to a gene: 7. The germline CDR1 and CDR2 sequences are MDHEN and SYDVKM. There are 15 residues in the CDR3. The CDR3 is CASSLMTSAYYEQYF. CDR3 coding DNA: TGTGCCAGCAGTTTGATGACTAGCGCATACTACGAGCAGTACTTC. The full variable domain, its missing parts supplied by reference TRBV28 and TRBJ2-7, is DVKVTQSSRYLVKRTGEKVFLECVQDMDHENMFWYRQDPGLGLRLIYFSYDVKMKEKGDIPEGYSVSREKKERFSLILESASTNQTSMYLCASSLMTSAYYEQYFGPGTRLTVT.

The gene calls are TRBV5-1 and TRBJ2-1, with D hard to call. V shed 4 bases and J shed 8 bases, with 28 bases lying between them. In germline, CDR1 is SGHRS, CDR2 YFSETQ. This CDR3 has 18 residues. Here the CDR3 reads CASSPQIHPLAGTYEQFF. Written as DNA, the CDR3 is TGCGCCAGCAGCCCCCAAATTCATCCCCTGGCAGGAACGTATGAGCAGTTCTTC.

The chain is built from TRBV25-1 and TRBJ1-5, with D hard to call. Trimming removed 3 bases at V and 6 bases at J, with 12 bases between. The CDR3 is 14 residues long. Germline lookup yields CDR1 MGHDK and CDR2 SYGVNS. The CDR3 is CASSDSSVGQPQHF. The CDR3 DNA follows: TGTGCCAGCAGTGATTCCTCTGTCGGTCAGCCCCAGCATTTT. The full variable domain, in which reference TRBV25-1 and TRBJ1-5 provide the parts outside the CDR3, is EADIYQTPRYLVIGTGKKITLECSQTMGHDKMYWYQQDPGMELHLIHYSYGVNSTEKGDLSSESTVSRIRTEHFPLTLESARPSHTSQYLCASSDSSVGQPQHFGDGTRLSIL.

This chain joins TRBV7-9 and TRBJ2-7; 11 bases align to TRBD2. Germline lookup yields CDR1 SEHNR and CDR2 FQNEAQ (reference sequence). The CDR3 is made up of 14 amino acids. The junction had 7 bases not matched to a gene; V was cut back by 5 bases and J by 7 bases. The CDR3 DNA reads as TGTGCCAGCAGCGCTAGCGGGGGGATCGATGAGCAGTACTTC. It translates to CASSASGGIDEQYF.

V and J are TRBV7-2 and TRBJ1-2; D gene uncertain. Germline V gene sequence: CDR1 SGHTA, CDR2 FQGNSA. V dropped 0 bases and J dropped 5 bases, with 7 bases sitting between them. The CDR3 extends over 13 amino acids. CDR3 bases: TGTGCCAGCAGCTTAGCGGCTCAGTATGGCTACACCTTC. Its translation: CASSLAAQYGYTF.

The rearrangement joins TRBV5-4 to TRBJ2-7; no clear D gene. CDR3 size: 12 residues. The V gene's germline CDR1 is SGHNT and CDR2 YYREEE (reference sequence). Trimming stripped 5 bases from V and 4 bases from J, with 10 bases between. CDR3 sequence: CASSSKLYEQYF. The DNA for the CDR3 is TGTGCCAGCAGTTCCAAGCTTTACGAGCAGTACTTC.

The chain joins TRBV29-1 to TRBJ2-3; D assignment may be TRBD1 or TRBD2 (5 bases each). The CDR3 totals 13 residues. V lost 4 bases and J 2 bases, leaving 10 bases between the germline ends. Per germline, CDR1 SQVTM and CDR2 ANQGSEA. CDR3 in DNA: TGCAGCGTTGGAGGGACCCACACAGATACGCAGTATTTT. Its protein product is CSVGGTHTDTQYF.

Points on this clone: One end of the junction does not line up with germline, which may come from a read error. V gene TRBV2 combines with J gene TRBJ1-1, with D possibly matching TRBD1 (6 bases). The germline CDR1 and CDR2 sequences are SNHLY and FYNNEI. This CDR3 comprises 14 residues. The CDR3 DNA reads TGTGCCAGCAGTGAAGTCCGGGGGGCGGCTGAGGCTTTCTTT. Translating gives CASSEVRGAAEAFF.